The text below deals with one T cell receptor (beta chain). The data stem from a study of PD-1 and CTLA-4 blockade in melanoma. This CDR3 is built from 16 residues. Trimming removed 0 bases at V and 3 bases at J, with 9 bases between. Germline V gene lookup returns CDR1 SGHDN and CDR2 FVKESK. Profiling relied on immunoSEQ multiplex PCR, and the TCRdb table lists in-frame clones only, not all of them. The repertoire consists of nearly 30,000 clones, with 85% to 90% occurring once and the leading ten covering 8% to 9.5%. The sequenced sample was CD8+ T cells from peripheral blood, obtained before anti-PD-1 treatment. The clonotype comes from a human donor with melanoma. The rearrangement joins TRBV14 to TRBJ1-6; D gene uncertain. CDR3 loop: CASSQDSGIYNSPLHF. The CDR3 DNA reads as TGTGCCAGCAGCCAAGATTCGGGGATCTATAATTCACCCCTCCACTTT. The full variable domain, its missing parts supplied by reference TRBV14 and TRBJ1-6, is EAGVTQFPSHSVIEKGQTVTLRCDPISGHDNLYWYRRVMGKEIKFLLHFVKESKQDESGMPNNRFLAERTGGTYSTLKVQPAELEDSGVYFCASSQDSGIYNSPLHFGNGTRLTVT.